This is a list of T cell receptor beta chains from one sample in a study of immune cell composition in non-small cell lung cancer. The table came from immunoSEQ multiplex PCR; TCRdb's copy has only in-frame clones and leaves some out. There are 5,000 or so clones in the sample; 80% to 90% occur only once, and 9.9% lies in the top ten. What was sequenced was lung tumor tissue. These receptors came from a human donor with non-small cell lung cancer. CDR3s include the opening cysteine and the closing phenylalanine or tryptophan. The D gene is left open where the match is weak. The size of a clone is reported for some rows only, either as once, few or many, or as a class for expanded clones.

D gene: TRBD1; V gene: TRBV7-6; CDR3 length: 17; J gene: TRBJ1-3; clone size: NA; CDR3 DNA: TGTGCCAGCAGCTTAGGTTCGACAGGGAACTCTGGAAACACCATATATTTT; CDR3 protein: CASSLGSTGNSGNTIYF
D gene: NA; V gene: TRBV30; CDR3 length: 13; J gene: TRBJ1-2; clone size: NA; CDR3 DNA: TGTGCCTGGATCGGACAGCCTAACTATGGCTACACCTTC; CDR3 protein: CAWIGQPNYGYTF
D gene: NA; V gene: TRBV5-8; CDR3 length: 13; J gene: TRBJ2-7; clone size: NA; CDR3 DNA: TGTGCCAGCAGCCCCGCGAGGTCCTACGAGCAGTACTTC; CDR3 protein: CASSPARSYEQYF
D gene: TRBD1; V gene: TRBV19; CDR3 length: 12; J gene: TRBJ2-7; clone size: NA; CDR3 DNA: TGTGCCAGTGTTTCACAGGGGTACGAGCAGTACTTC; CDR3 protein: CASVSQGYEQYF
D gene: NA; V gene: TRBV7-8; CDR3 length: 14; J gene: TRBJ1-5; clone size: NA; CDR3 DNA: TGTGCCAGCAGCCCCACTTCTACCGATCAGCCCCAGCATTTT; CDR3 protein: CASSPTSTDQPQHF
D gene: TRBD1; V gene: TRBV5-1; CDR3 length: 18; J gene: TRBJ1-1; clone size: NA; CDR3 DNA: TGCGCCAGCAGCTCGGGACAGGGGGGGGGTTTCGGAGGCACTGAAGCTTTCTTT; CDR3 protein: CASSSGQGGGFGGTEAFF
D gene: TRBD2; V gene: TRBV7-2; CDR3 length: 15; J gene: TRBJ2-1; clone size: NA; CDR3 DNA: TGTGCCAGCAGCTTAGTGGTGACTAGCAACAATGAGCAGTTCTTC; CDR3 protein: CASSLVVTSNNEQFF
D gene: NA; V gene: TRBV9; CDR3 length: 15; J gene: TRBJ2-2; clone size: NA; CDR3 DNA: TGTGCCAGCAGCTCTCAGGACAGATACACCGGGGAGCTGTTTTTT; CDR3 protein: CASSSQDRYTGELFF
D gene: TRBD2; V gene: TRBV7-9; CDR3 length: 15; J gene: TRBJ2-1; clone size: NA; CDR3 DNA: TGTGCCAGCAGCTTAGTTAGCGGGCCCCCCAATGAGCAGTTCTTC; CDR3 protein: CASSLVSGPPNEQFF
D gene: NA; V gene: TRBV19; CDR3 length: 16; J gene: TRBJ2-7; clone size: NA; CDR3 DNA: TGTGCCAGTAGTTCCTTGACTGGCGGGACTTCCTACGAGCAGTACTTC; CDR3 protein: CASSSLTGGTSYEQYF
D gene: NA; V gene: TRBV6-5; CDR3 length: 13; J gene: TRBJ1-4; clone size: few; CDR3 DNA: TGTGCCAGCAGCGAGACAGCTAATGAAAAACTGTTTTTT; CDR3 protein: CASSETANEKLFF
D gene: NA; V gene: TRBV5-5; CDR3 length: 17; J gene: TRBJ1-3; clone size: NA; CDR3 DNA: TGTGCCAGCAGCTTGGGGGGGGGACGGGCCTCTGGAAACACCATATATTTT; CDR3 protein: CASSLGGGRASGNTIYF
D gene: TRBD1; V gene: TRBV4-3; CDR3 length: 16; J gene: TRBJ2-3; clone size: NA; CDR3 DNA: TGCGCCAGCAGCCGCATAGGGACAGGACAAAGGGATACGCAGTATTTT; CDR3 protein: CASSRIGTGQRDTQYF
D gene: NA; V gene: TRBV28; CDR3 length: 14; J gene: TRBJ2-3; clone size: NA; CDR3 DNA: TGTGCCAGCAGTTTAGTGCAGGGCGCAGATACGCAGTATTTT; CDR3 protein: CASSLVQGADTQYF
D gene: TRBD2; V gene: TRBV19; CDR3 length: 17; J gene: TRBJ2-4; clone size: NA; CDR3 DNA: TGTGCCAGTAGTACCGGCCCTAGCGGGGGAAGTTGGAACATTCAGTACTTC; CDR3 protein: CASSTGPSGGSWNIQYF
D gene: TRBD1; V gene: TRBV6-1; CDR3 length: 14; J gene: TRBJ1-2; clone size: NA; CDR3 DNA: TGTGCCAGCAGTGTGGCCAGGGGGCAAGTTGGCTACACCTTC; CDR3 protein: CASSVARGQVGYTF
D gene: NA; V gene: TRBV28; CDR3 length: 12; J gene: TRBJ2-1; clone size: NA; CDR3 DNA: TGTGCCAGCAGTTTCAACTCGCCTGAGCAGTTCTTC; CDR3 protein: CASSFNSPEQFF
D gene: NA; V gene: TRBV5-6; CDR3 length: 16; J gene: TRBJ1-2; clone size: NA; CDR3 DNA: TGTGCCAGCAGCTTGGCCTCGACGGGGGGAGACTATGGCTACACCTTC; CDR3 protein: CASSLASTGGDYGYTF
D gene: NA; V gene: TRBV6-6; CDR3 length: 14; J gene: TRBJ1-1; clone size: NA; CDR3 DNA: TGTGCCAGCAGTTACGGGCCAAGGAACACTGAAGCTTTCTTT; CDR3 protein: CASSYGPRNTEAFF
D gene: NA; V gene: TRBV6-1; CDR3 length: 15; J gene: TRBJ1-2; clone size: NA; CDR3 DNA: TGTGCCAGCAGTGAACCCCGGGGGGGGGACTATGGCTACACCTTC; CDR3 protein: CASSEPRGGDYGYTF
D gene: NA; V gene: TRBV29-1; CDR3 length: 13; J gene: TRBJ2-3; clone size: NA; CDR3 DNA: TGCAGCGTTGACAGGGCCGGGACAGATACGCAGTATTTT; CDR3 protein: CSVDRAGTDTQYF
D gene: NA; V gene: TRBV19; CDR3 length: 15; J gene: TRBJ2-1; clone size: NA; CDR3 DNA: TGTGCCAGTAGTATCTCGGCGGTTTATTACAATGAGCAGTTCTTC; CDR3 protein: CASSISAVYYNEQFF
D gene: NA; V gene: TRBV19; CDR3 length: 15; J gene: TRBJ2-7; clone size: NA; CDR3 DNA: TGTGCCAGTAGTATTTCCTCCCAGGGATCCTACGAGCAGTACTTC; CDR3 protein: CASSISSQGSYEQYF
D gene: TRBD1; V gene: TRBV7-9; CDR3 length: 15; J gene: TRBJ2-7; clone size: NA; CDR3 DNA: TGTGCCAGCAGCTTAGCTGGGACAGGGGCCTACGAGCAGTACTTC; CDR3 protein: CASSLAGTGAYEQYF
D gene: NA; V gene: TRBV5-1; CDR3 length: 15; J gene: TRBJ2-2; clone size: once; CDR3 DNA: TGCGCCAGCAGCTTGTCCCAGCCGGGGGTCGGGGAGCTGTTTTTT; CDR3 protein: CASSLSQPGVGELFF
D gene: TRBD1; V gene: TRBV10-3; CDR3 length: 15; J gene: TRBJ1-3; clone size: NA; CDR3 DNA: TGTGCCATCAGTGACAGGCAGGGGGCTGGAAACACCATATATTTT; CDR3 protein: CAISDRQGAGNTIYF
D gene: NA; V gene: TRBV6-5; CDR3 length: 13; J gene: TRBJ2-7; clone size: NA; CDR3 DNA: TGTGCCAGCAGTTTGGGCGAGACCTACGAGCAGTACTTC; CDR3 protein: CASSLGETYEQYF
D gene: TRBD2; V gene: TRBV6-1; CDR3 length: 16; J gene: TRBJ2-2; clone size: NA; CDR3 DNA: TGTGCCAGCAGTGGGTCGACTAGCGGGAGTCCCGGGGAGCTGTTTTTT; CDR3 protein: CASSGSTSGSPGELFF
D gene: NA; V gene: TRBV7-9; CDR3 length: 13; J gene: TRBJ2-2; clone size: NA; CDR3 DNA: TGTGCCAGCAGCCTTGCAGCGCTCGGGGAGCTGTTTTTT; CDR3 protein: CASSLAALGELFF
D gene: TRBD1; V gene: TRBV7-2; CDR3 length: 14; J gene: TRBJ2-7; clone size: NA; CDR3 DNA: TGTGCCAGCAGCCCACCGGGACAGGGGCACGAGCAGTACTTC; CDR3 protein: CASSPPGQGHEQYF
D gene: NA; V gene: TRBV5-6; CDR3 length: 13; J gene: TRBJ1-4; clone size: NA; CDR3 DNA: TGTGCCAGCAGCTTACAGGCTAGTGAAAAACTGTTTTTT; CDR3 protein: CASSLQASEKLFF
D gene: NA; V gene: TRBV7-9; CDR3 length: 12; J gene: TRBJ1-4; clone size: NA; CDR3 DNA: TGTGCCAGCAGCCCGGGGGGTGAAAAACTGTTTTTT; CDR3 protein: CASSPGGEKLFF
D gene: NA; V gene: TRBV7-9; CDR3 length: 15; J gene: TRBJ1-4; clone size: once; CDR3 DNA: TGTGCCAGCAGCCGCAGCCTCTTGAGGGATGAAAAACTGTTTTTT; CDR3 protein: CASSRSLLRDEKLFF
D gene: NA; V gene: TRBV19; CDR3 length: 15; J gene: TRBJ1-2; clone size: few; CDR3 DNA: TGTGCCAGTAGTCCCTATCAGGGCTCTAACTATGGCTACACCTTC; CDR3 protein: CASSPYQGSNYGYTF
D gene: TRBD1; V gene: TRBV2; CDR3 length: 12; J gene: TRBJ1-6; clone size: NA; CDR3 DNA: TGTGCCAGTAGGGACAGTAATTCACCCCTCCACTTT; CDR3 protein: CASRDSNSPLHF
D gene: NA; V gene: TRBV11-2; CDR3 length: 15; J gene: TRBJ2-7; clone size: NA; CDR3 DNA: TGTGCCAGCAGCTTCCTTAGAGGGACTTCCTACGAGCAGTACTTC; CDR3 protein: CASSFLRGTSYEQYF
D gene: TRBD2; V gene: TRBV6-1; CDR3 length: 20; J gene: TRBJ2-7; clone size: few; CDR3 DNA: TGTGCCAGCAGTGAAGCTTGGGCTGCTAGCGGGAGGGGAACGAACTACGAGCAGTACTTC; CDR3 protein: CASSEAWAASGRGTNYEQYF
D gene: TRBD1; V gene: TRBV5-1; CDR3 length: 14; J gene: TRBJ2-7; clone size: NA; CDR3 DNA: TGCGCCAGCAGCTTAGGGACAGGGGGAAACGAGCAGTACTTC; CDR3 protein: CASSLGTGGNEQYF
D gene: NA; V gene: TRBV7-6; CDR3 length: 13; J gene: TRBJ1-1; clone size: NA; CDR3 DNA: TGTGCCAGCAGCTCCCAGGCTGGCACTGAAGCTTTCTTT; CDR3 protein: CASSSQAGTEAFF
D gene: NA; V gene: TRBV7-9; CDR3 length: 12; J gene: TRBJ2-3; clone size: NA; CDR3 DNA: TGTGCCAGCAGCCCCCCCGGGGGTACGCAGTATTTT; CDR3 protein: CASSPPGGTQYF
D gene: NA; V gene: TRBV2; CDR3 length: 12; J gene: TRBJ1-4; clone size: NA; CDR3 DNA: TGTGCCAGCAGTGGCGTCGCTGAAAAACTGTTTTTT; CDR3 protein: CASSGVAEKLFF
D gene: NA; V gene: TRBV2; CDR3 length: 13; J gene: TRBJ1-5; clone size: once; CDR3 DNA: TGTGCCAGCAGTAAAGGGGTGCGGCAGCCCCAGCATTTT; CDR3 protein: CASSKGVRQPQHF
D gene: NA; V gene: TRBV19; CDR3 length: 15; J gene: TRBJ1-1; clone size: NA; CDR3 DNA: TGTGCCAGTAGTCTGTGGGGCAGTGGGGTCACTGAAGCTTTCTTT; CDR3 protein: CASSLWGSGVTEAFF
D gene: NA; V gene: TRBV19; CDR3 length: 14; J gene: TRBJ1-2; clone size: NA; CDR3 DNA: TGTGCCAGTAGTGGATCTATCGGGGCGGGAGGCTACACCTTC; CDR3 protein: CASSGSIGAGGYTF
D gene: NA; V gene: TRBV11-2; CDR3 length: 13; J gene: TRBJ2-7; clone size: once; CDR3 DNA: TGTGCCAGCGCGCTCGTTGCAAACTACGAGCAGTACTTC; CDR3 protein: CASALVANYEQYF
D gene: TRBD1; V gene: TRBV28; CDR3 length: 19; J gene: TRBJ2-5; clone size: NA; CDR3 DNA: TGTGCCAGCAGTGCCCCGACAGGGGGTTTTACCCTTTTACAAGAGACCCAGTACTTC; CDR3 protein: CASSAPTGGFTLLQETQYF
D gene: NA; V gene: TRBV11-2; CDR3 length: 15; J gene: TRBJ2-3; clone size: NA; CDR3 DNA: TGTGCCAGCAGCATCCCAGGGCCTAGCACAGATACGCAGTATTTT; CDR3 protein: CASSIPGPSTDTQYF
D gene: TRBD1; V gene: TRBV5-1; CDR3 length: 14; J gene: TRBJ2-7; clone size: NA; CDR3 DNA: TGCGCCAGCAGCCTAGGACAGGGGGCAAACGAGCAGTACTTC; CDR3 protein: CASSLGQGANEQYF
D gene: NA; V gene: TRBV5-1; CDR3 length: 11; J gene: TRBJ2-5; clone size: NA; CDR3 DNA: TGCGCCAGCAGCAATGATGGGGAGCAGTACTTC; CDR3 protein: CASSNDGEQYF
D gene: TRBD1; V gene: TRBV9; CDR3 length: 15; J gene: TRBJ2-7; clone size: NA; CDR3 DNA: TGTGCCAGCAGCGTAGGACAGGGCAGAGCCTACGAGCAGTACTTC; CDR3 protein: CASSVGQGRAYEQYF
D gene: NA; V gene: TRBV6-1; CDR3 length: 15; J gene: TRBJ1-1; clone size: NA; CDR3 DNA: TGTGCCAGCAGTGAAGTGGGCAGGGCGAGAATAGGAGCTTTCTTT; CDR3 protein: CASSEVGRARIGAFF